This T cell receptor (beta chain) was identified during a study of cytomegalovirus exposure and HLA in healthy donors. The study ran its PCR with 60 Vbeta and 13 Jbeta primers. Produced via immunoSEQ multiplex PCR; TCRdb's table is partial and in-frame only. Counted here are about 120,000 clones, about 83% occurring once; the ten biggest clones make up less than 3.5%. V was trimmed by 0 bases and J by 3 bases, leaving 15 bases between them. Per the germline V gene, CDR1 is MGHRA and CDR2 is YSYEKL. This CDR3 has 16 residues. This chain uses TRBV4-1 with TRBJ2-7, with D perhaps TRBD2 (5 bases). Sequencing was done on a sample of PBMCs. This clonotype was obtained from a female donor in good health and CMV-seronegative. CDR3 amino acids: CASSQETGSANYEQYF. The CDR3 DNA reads TGCGCCAGCAGCCAAGAAACGGGGAGCGCGAACTACGAGCAGTACTTC.